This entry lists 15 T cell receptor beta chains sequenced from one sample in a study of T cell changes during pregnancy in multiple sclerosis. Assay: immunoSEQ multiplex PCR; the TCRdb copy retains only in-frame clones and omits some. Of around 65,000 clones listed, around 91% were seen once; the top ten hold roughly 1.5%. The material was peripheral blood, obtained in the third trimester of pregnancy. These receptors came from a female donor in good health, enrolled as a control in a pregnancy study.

CDR3 sequence reads: CASSFTGVNQPQHF. The CDR3 DNA is TGTGCCAGCAGCTTCACAGGAGTCAATCAGCCCCAGCATTTT. This chain links TRBV7-8 with TRBJ1-5; TRBD1 might be the D (5 bases). This CDR3 region has 14 residues. Per germline, CDR1 SGHVS and CDR2 FQNEAQ. Trimming stripped 3 bases from V and 3 bases from J, with 9 bases between.

The CDR3 region is CASSLAEGGSEKLFF. DNA for the CDR3: TGTGCCAGCAGCTTAGCGGAGGGAGGGAGTGAAAAACTGTTTTTT. The chain combines TRBV7-8 with TRBJ1-4; D is undetermined. The CDR3 runs to 15 residues. Between the trimmed V and J ends, which lost 0 bases and 7 bases, there was a span of 12 bases. Germline V lookup: CDR1 SGHVS, CDR2 FQNEAQ.

The CDR3 loop reads CASSLDGNTIYF. The CDR3 nucleotides are TGTGCCAGCAGCTTAGACGGGAACACCATATATTTT. The V and J genes are TRBV11-2 and TRBJ1-3; D call uncertain. The CDR3 runs to 12 residues. Germline V lookup: CDR1 SGHAT, CDR2 FQNNGV. Trimming stripped 0 bases from V and 7 bases from J, with 4 bases between.

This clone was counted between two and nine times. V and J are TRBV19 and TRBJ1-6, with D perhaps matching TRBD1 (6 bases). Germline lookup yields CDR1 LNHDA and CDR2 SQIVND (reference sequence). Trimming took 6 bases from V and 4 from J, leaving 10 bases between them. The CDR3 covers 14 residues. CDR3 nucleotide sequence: TGTGCCAGTAGACCGGGACAATATAATTCACCCCTCCACTTT. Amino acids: CASRPGQYNSPLHF.

CDR3 amino acids: CASSESASGIQETQYF. In DNA form, the CDR3 reads TGCGCCAGCAGTGAGTCGGCTAGCGGGATCCAAGAGACCCAGTACTTC. The V and J genes are TRBV10-2 and TRBJ2-5; 9 positions match TRBD2. Germline V gives CDR1 WSHSY, CDR2 SAAADI. V gave up 0 bases and J gave up 1 base; unmatched junction bases: 3. CDR3 length equals 16 residues.

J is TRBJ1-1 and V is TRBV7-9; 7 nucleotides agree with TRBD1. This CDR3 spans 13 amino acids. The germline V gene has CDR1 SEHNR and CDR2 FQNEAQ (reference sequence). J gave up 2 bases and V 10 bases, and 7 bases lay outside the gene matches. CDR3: CATNRGPNTEAFF. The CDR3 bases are TGTGCCACCAACAGGGGCCCAAACACTGAAGCTTTCTTT.

The CDR3 loop reads CASSPGTADEKLFF. CDR3 in DNA: TGTGCCAGCTCACCAGGGACAGCTGATGAAAAACTGTTTTTT. The J gene is TRBJ1-4, the V gene TRBV18, with 7 bases aligning to TRBD1. CDR1 KGHSH and CDR2 LQKENI come from the germline V gene. The ends lost 2 bases at V and 6 bases at J; junction bases unmatched: 3. The CDR3 runs 14 residues. Based on the CDR3 plus reference TRBV18 and TRBJ1-4, the full variable domain is NAGVMQNPRHLVRRRGQEARLRCSPMKGHSHVYWYRQLPEEGLKFMVYLQKENIIDESGMPKERFSAEFPKEGPSILRIQQVVRGDSAAYFCASSPGTADEKLFFGSGTQLSVL.

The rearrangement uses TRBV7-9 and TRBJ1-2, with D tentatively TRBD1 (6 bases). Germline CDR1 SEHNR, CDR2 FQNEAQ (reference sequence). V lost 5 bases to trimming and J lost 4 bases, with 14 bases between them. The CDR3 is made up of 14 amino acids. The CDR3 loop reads CASSRGGASYGYTF. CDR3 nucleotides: TGTGCCAGCAGCCGGGGGGGGGCCAGCTATGGCTACACCTTC.

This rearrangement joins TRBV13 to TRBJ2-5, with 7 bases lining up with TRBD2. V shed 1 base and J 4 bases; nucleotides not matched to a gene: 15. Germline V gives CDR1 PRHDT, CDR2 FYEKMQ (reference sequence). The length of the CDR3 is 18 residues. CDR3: CASSLVRDYRTLGETQYF. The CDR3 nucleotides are TGTGCCAGCAGCTTAGTCCGGGACTACCGGACCCTCGGAGAGACCCAGTACTTC.

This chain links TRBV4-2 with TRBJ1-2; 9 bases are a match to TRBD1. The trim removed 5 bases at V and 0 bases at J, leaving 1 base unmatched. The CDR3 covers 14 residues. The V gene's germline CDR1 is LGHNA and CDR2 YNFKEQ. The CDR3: CASSGTGSNYGYTF. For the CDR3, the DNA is TGTGCCAGCAGCGGGACAGGGTCTAACTATGGCTACACCTTC.

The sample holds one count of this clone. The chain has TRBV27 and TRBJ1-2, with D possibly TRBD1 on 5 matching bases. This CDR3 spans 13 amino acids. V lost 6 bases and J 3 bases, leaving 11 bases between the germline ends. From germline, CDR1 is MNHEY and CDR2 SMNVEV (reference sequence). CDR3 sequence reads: CASRPTGDYGYTF. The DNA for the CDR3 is TGTGCCAGCAGACCAACAGGTGACTATGGCTACACCTTC.

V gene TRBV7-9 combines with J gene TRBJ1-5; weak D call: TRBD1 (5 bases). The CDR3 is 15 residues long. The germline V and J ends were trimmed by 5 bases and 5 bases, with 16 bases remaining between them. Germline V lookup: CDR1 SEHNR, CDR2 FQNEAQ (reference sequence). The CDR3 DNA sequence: TGTGCCAGCAGCCTATCAGGAGGAGGGGATCAGCCCCAGCATTTT. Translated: CASSLSGGGDQPQHF.

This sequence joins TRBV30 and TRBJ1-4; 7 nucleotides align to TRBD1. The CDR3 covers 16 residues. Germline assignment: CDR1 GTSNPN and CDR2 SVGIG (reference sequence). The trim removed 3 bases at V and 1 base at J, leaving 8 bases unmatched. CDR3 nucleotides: TGTGCCTGGAGCCCTTACAGGGGAGGAACTAATGAAAAACTGTTTTTT. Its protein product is CAWSPYRGGTNEKLFF.

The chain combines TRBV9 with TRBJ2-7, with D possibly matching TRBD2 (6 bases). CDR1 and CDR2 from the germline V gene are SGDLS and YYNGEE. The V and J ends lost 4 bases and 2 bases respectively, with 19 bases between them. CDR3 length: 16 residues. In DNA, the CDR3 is TGTGCCAGCAGCCCCCGCGGGATAACAACAGCCTACGAGCAGTACTTC. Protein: CASSPRGITTAYEQYF.

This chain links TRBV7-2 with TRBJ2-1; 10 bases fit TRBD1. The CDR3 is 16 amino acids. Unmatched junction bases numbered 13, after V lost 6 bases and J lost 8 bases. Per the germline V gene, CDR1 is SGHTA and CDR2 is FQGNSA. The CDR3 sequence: CASSVRQGASSDEQFF. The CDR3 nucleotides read TGTGCCAGCAGTGTGAGACAGGGGGCTTCTAGTGATGAGCAGTTCTTC. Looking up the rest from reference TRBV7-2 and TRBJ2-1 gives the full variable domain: GAGVSQSPSNKVTEKGKDVELRCDPISGHTALYWYRQSLGQGLEFLIYFQGNSAPDKSGLPSDRFSAERTGGSVSTLTIQRTQQEDSAVYLCASSVRQGASSDEQFFGPGTRLTVL.